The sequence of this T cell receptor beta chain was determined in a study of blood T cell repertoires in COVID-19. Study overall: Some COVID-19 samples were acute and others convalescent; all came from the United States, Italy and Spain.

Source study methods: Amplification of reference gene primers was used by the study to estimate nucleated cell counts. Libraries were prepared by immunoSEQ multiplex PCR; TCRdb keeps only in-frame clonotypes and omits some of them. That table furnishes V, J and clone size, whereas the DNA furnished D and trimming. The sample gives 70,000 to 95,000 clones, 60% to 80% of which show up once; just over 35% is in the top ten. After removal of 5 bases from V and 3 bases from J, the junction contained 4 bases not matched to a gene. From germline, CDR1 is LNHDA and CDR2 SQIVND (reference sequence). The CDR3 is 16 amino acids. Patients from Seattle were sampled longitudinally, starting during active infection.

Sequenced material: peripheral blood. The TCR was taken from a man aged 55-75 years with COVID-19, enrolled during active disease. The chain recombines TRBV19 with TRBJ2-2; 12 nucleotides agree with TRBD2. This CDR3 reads CASSLRLAGDTGELFF. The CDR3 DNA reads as TGTGCCAGTAGTCTACGACTAGCGGGGGACACCGGGGAGCTGTTTTTT.